This T cell receptor beta chain was recorded in a study of Graves' ophthalmopathy and Graves' hyperthyroidism. Overall study context: Prior to any treatment, peripheral blood was collected at the time of initial diagnosis.

Comments on this clonotype: Its cognate antigen is unknown. A much larger clone sits a single nucleotide away, making a read error possible.

Notes on the study in general: Ophthalmopathy could be told apart from stable hyperthyroidism by a 13-signature model (about 88% sensitivity, roughly 80% specificity). Thyroid clonotypes that were expanded above 0.001 frequency mostly also appeared in blood.

TCR beta CDR3 amplification used RNA transcripts. An initial RT-PCR round employing HTBI primers preceded a second-round multiplex PCR. In TCRdb, the multiplex PCR reads were re-called with MiXCR into one record per CDR3 protein. The sample lists about 620,000 distinct CDR3 sequences, about 24% occurring once. CDR1 is SGHVS, CDR2 FQNEAQ, per germline. CDR3 length: 15 residues. PBMCs came from more than 7.5 ml of fresh peripheral blood. The material sequenced was peripheral blood. The V call is TRBV7-8, the J call TRBJ1-1, with D perhaps TRBD1 (5 bases). The clonotype originates from a woman aged 18-35 years with stable Graves' hyperthyroidism. Some clones in this sample may be carry-over from other donors' samples. In DNA, the CDR3 is TGTGCCAGCAGCTTAGTGGGGGGGATGAACTCTGAAGCTTTCTTT. Its protein product is CASSLVGGMNSEAFF.